This T cell receptor (beta chain) appears in the sequencing data of a study of blood T cell repertoires in COVID-19. About the research overall: Samples taken during acute and convalescent COVID-19 were collected in the United States, Italy and Spain. PBMCs, B-cell-depleted T cells, or T cells were the source of the cDNA or gDNA that made up the material.

Germline loops: CDR1 LNHDA, CDR2 SQIVND (reference sequence). After removal of 4 bases from V and 7 bases from J, the junction contained 10 bases not matched to a gene. The CDR3 is 15 residues long. Per the original methods: Reference gene primer amplification in the assay estimated nucleated cell counts. Method: immunoSEQ multiplex PCR; TCRdb's copy keeps in-frame clones and lacks some. The DNA gave D and trimming, while V, J and clone size come from that table. Among about 230,000 clones, 65% to 90% were seen once, and the ten largest hold 7.4%. The chain couples TRBV19 to TRBJ2-7, with TRBD1 matching 10 bases. This sequence was found in a woman aged 50 to 60 with acute or convalescent COVID-19. The sequenced sample was peripheral blood. CDR3 sequence reads: CASSTQFGTGVEQYF. DNA of the CDR3: TGTGCCAGTAGTACGCAGTTCGGGACAGGGGTAGAGCAGTACTTC.